This TCR beta chain stems from a study of OX40 agonist ivuxolimab in advanced cancers. As for the study more broadly: Ivuxolimab, which targeted the costimulatory receptor OX40 (CD134), was an agonistic, fully human IgG2 monoclonal antibody. Intravenous ivuxolimab was administered to patients every 2 weeks at six dose levels: 0.01, 0.1, 0.3, 1.5, 3 and 10 mg/kg. Of the 50 to 55 patients in dose escalation, about 20 had hepatocellular carcinoma, some 15 had melanoma, 9 had renal cell carcinoma and 9 had head and neck cancer. In the dose-escalation cohort, 82.7% of patients were male, and the mean age was approximately 60 years, with a range of 23 to 79. Prior anti-PD-1, anti-PD-L1 or anti-CTLA-4 therapy was permitted, and checkpoint inhibitors had been received by more than 35% of dose-escalation patients. Three dose-escalation patients achieved partial responses, one with hepatocellular carcinoma and two with cutaneous melanoma. The point of sequencing TCRbeta in the periphery was to test whether ivuxolimab changed TCR sequence diversity and drove clonal T-cell expansion. The paper reports the monotherapy dose-escalation portion (N = 52 patients) of the phase I ivuxolimab trial.

Sequences MNHEY (CDR1) and SVGAGI (CDR2) are obtained from the germline V gene. A distance of 10 bases separates the germline ends of V and J, which lose 6 bases and 5 bases respectively. The CDR3 runs 12 amino acids, cysteine and phenylalanine included. Kept here is only the CDR3 DNA, which spans 36 bases and is read in frame from base 1. For sequencing of the TCRbeta CDR3 region, genomic DNA was extracted from the sorted cells. The immunoSEQ Assay was used to sequence the TCRbeta CDR3 regions. Held by TCRdb, this immuneACCESS table contains in-frame sequences only and omits some clones. Under half of the omission traces to an unresolved V gene where checked; the cause of the rest is unknown. For this sample there are some 75,000 clones; around 86% appear just once. The ten largest clones capture under 3% of the sample. A remark on this clone: The target of this receptor is not known. No base qualities exist here, and no much larger clone lies one base off it.

Beyond this particular receptor, the publication reports: After ivuxolimab, more expanded clones were found on average in CD8+ T cells than in CD4+ T cells. Antigen specificity was not determined for the clonally expanded peripheral T cells. In the 0.1-3.0 mg/kg groups, partial responders were among the patients with the lowest normalized peripheral clonal expansion, particularly in CD8+ T cells. At doses of 0.1 to 3.0 mg/kg, clonal expansion of both CD4+ and CD8+ blood T cells was observed from baseline to week 6. Low levels of normalized T-cell clonal expansion were also seen in some patients who did not respond.

Patients with a history of autoimmune disease or receiving systemic immunosuppression were excluded from the trial. Peripheral blood for TCR sequencing was drawn from every dose cohort at baseline, at cycle 4 day 1 and at cycle 7 day 1. The samples were taken from a phase I, first-in-human, multicenter, open-label dose-escalation trial of ivuxolimab. The trial enrolled adults with locally advanced or metastatic head and neck squamous cell, hepatocellular, melanoma or renal cell carcinoma. Before TCR sequencing, CD4+ T cells and CD8+ T cells were sorted from peripheral blood as separate populations.

Recombination linked TRBV6-5 to TRBJ1-1; the D gene is not confidently resolved. The input for sequencing was CD4+ or CD8+ T cells sorted from blood, taken in a trial of the OX40 agonist ivuxolimab. The sequence was obtained from an adult with an advanced solid tumor such as melanoma, head and neck, liver or kidney cancer. CDR3 loop: CASSPVDTEAFF. The sequence in DNA is TGTGCCAGCAGCCCGGTTGATACTGAAGCTTTCTTT.